This TCR beta chain was observed in a study of T cell responses to AZD1222 COVID-19 vaccine. In the study overall: Samples with a second dose at about 4 or about 12 weeks were pooled together. Points from the study as a whole: Baseline antibody screening turned up just a handful of seropositive AZD1222 recipients. Two doses of AZD1222 preceded a rise in Spike-specific TCR breadth and depth. Spike-wide coverage was observed for vaccine-associated CD4 TCRs, with dominant responses at 160-218 and 743-854.

As regards this clone: Its antigen is currently unknown.

Repertoires were generated with immunoSEQ multiplex PCR, while TCRdb's copy carries only in-frame clones and drops some. The sample has about 260,000 clones; approximately 93% are singletons. The CDR3 consists of 14 residues. V shed 4 bases and J 2 bases; nucleotides not matched to a gene: 5. CDR1 and CDR2 from the germline V gene are SGHTA and FQGNSA. This sample comprised peripheral blood, obtained on day 0 of AZD1222 vaccination. This chain links TRBV7-2 with TRBJ2-7, with 7 bases lining up with TRBD1. This clonotype was sampled from an adult in good health. The CDR3 nucleotides read TGTGCCAGCAGCTCGTCACAGGGGCCCTACGAGCAGTACTTC. It encodes CASSSSQGPYEQYF. The entire variable domain, with the rest obtained from reference TRBV7-2 and TRBJ2-7, is as follows: GAGVSQSPSNKVTEKGKDVELRCDPISGHTALYWYRQSLGQGLEFLIYFQGNSAPDKSGLPSDRFSAERTGGSVSTLTIQRTQQEDSAVYLCASSSSQGPYEQYFGPGTRLTVT.